This T cell receptor (beta chain) was obtained from a study of cytomegalovirus exposure and HLA in healthy donors (dated by TCRdb to 2017 to 2019). The study in broad terms: An earlier analysis of some 550 of the donors reported roughly 270 Gb of sequence data and 117 million unique TCR beta sequences from some 180 million T cells. A handful of DR-DQ haplotypes were handled as single units for association and clustering because linkage in the cohort was strong. Genome-wide SNP genotypes for about 55% of the roughly 670 donors were used in a later genetic analysis, which treated that subset as a discovery cohort. Using immunosequencing, the study profiled T cell repertoires from 640 or so subjects and related those repertoires to cytomegalovirus serostatus. The study was designed to test whether signatures of past pathogen exposure could be identified by cataloging public T cell receptors. To predict cytomegalovirus infection status, the study combined high-throughput TCR immunosequencing, statistical association of individual TCRs with disease status, and machine learning. HLA typing included class I and class II loci at four-digit resolution. In a later analysis, previously published TCR beta repertoires from more than 500 donors were re-analyzed and high-resolution HLA genotyping was added so that TCR occurrence patterns could be studied. An earlier analysis of 587 of the donors applied high-throughput TCR beta sequencing to assess whether each TCR beta V gene segment acted as functional or pseudogenic. All discovery cohort repertoires had been generated using a single sequencing platform. In addition to the first cohort of 500 to 850 subjects, a separate validation cohort of 130 or so different subjects was used. About 300 gigabases of sequencing data and approximately 93 million unique TCR sequences were included in an early release covering 550 to 800 HLA-typed donors. Donor age, sex, ethnicity and CMV serostatus were compiled together with the repertoire data. Typing coverage differed by locus: A, B, C, DRB1 and DQB1 were typed in about 620-640 donors, DQA1 in 500 to 550, DPA1 in some 610, and DPB1 in approximately 450. In the later analysis, no new phenotypic data were used to find candidate immune exposures; instead, reliance was placed on TCR beta sequences and their occurrence across donors. Of the roughly 400 genotyped donors, approximately 82% fell in the genetic ancestry cluster associated with self-reported Caucasian donors. Across some 400 genotyped donors of the cohort, an average of approximately 240,000 unique TCR beta nucleotide sequences per donor were sequenced, and roughly a sixth of those sequences were non-productive.

CDR3 length: 14 amino acids, cysteine to phenylalanine. This entry keeps only the CDR3 DNA: 42 bases, framed from base 1. The germline V gene (reference sequence) yields SEHNR for CDR1 and FQNEAQ for CDR2. The trim is 5 bases for V and 5 bases for J, with a gap of 13 bases between the germline ends. The method behind the library was the immunoSEQ multiplex PCR assay. For the multiplex PCR, a mixture combining 60 forward primers for TCR Vbeta segments and 13 reverse primers for TCR Jbeta segments was used. The CDR3 region of rearranged TCR beta genes was amplified from genomic DNA by a multiplex PCR assay. The Illumina HiSeq System was used to sequence the amplified TCR beta libraries as 87-base-pair reads. Per the source publication's procedure: A later analysis tallied tens of millions of unique TCR beta chains across the 666 repertoires, and about 12 million of those chains were shared by two or more donors. A nearest-neighbor algorithm error-corrected the raw reads and collapsed the reads into unique sequences, merging closely related sequences to remove PCR and sequencing errors. To assign V, D and J gene segments, CDR3 sequences were aligned to IMGT reference sequences. For a sequence to be retained, a match of at least six nucleotides to both a V gene segment and a J gene segment was required. Rearrangements were called productive when the CDR3 lacked stop codons and stayed in frame with V and J; all others were non-productive. CDR3 was defined according to IMGT convention as the region running from the second conserved V-encoded cysteine to the conserved J-encoded phenylalanine. The earlier analysis of approximately 500 of the donors excluded sequences that lacked an unambiguous match to a single V gene segment. In an earlier analysis of a few hundred of the donors, V segments were called functional above 56.7% productive rearrangements and were called segregating when the between-donor standard deviation exceeded 5%. To diagnose cytomegalovirus status from the catalog of TCR beta chain sequences, a statistical classification framework was built. In a later analysis, TCR nucleotide sequences were compared against IMGT/GENE-DB human TR gene sequences so that V and J genes could be assigned. The TCRdist pipeline was used in a later analysis to assign CDR3 sequences and most-parsimonious VDJ recombination scenarios. A later analysis defined each TCR beta chain by its CDR3 amino acid sequence plus V-gene family, and excluded reads lacking a unique V-gene family. As a way to deal with suspected cross-contamination and a sequencing artifact, a later analysis dropped approximately 590 nucleotide sequences that were highly shared and had low generation probability. In a later analysis, a clonal expansion index for each public chain was calculated from normalized within-repertoire ranks of inferred template counts. Generation probabilities in a later analysis came from a VDJ recombination model fitted to out-of-frame rearrangements, and those results were checked against IGoR. In a later analysis, hypergeometric tests were used to score TCR-TCR, TCR-HLA and TCR-CMV co-occurrence, with a repertoire-size bias correction applied to TCR pairs. In a later analysis, false discovery rates were estimated by permuting HLA or CMV assignments 20 times. In a later analysis, co-occurring TCRs were grouped using DBSCAN, and TCRdist sequence similarity was added for clustering within HLA-allele-positive subsets. Repertoires with fewer than 30,000 or more than 120,000 public chains were left out of co-occurrence clustering, as were about five repertoires with anomalous nucleotide sharing. TCRdb's version of the immuneACCESS table is confined to in-frame rearrangements and falls short of the full clone set. An unresolved V gene accounts for under half of the shortfall where checked; the remainder is of unknown origin. The DNA gave D and trimming, while V, J and clone size come from that table. This sample holds fewer than 150,000 clones; more than 70% were observed only once. Of the sample, approximately 6.7% is held by the ten largest clones.

The cohort comprised fewer than 700 healthy bone marrow donors. All cohort members were sampled while nominally healthy, although unrecorded immune exposures were likely present. The donor tested CMV seropositive and was one of the 289 seropositive cohort members. A peripheral blood sample was provided by each donor, and peripheral blood mononuclear cells were used for TCR beta sequencing. Genomic DNA was extracted from the blood cell samples with the Qiagen DNeasy Blood Extraction Kit. Results the study describes overall, beyond this receptor: The earlier analysis of approximately 540 of the donors excluded approximately 15 rarely observed V segments, including chromosome 9 orphons, because counts were too low. The sequencing pipeline was judged likely to have produced a cluster of highly shared sequence variants as a technical artifact. A later genetic analysis reported fewer N-insertions in productive TCRs among donors in an Asian-associated ancestry cluster than the 666-donor mean. A further reported finding was that TCR beta sequences accurately predicted the HLA-A and HLA-B alleles for most subjects in the first cohort. A total of 164 TCR beta chains were listed by the study as associated with cytomegalovirus. HLA typing was unavailable for some donors at each locus, so association tests used only the typed subset. While some public TCRs were present in many individuals, most TCR sequences turned up only very rarely across donors. Assigning TCR associations to individual alleles was difficult when HLA alleles, especially DR and DQ, strongly co-occurred. Some IMGT-functional V segments, including TRBV6-2 and TRBV6-3, could not be distinguished by the 87-base-pair reads and were therefore excluded. In a later analysis, several top co-occurrence clusters were reported to appear linked to parvovirus B19, influenza, CMV and Epstein-Barr virus. Broadly in line with IMGT annotations, most TCR beta V segments showed up in productive rearrangements about 90% or about 30% of the time in an earlier analysis of a few hundred of the donors. In a later analysis, HLA-associated TCR beta chains showed more clonal expansion and lower generation probabilities than non-associated chains that were equally common. Correlated functional status among segregating V segments might be attributable to linkage disequilibrium, but an unknown experimental factor could not be ruled out. The only immune exposure information available for the cohort was CMV serostatus. The authors suggested that the approach could potentially be generalized to other disease states and immunological phenotypes. In a later analysis, the rate of TCR association differed among HLA loci, with DRB1 alleles having the most associated TCRs and HLA-C alleles having the fewest. According to a later analysis, most CMV-associated TCR beta chains appeared to be HLA-restricted, and the HLA associations seemed to be driven largely by CMV exposure. Sequencing depth was assumed to be roughly uniform across donors in the presence/absence analyses, though that assumption may not hold. In a later analysis, 15,000 to 20,000 TCR beta sequences were associated with specific HLA alleles at a false discovery rate of 0.05. Only TCR beta chains were sequenced in this cohort, and the absence of alpha or paired-chain data limited detectable features. A later genetic analysis associated a missense DCLRE1C variant with V-gene and J-gene trimming of TCR beta chains, and an independent cohort replicated the association. The classifier was reported to diagnose cytomegalovirus status with high specificity and sensitivity in both the original cohort and the validation cohort. A few of the identified cytomegalovirus-associated TCR beta chains were confirmed in vitro to be specific for cytomegalovirus antigens.

Concerning this clone: Its recognized antigen is unknown. No base quality information exists; no much larger clone differs at one position.

The rearranged segments are TRBV7-9 and TRBJ1-5; a weak D assignment points to TRBD1 (6 bases agree). This sequence was found in a woman aged 30 to 39 in good health and CMV-seropositive. Material for sequencing was PBMCs. CDR3 loop: CASSRQGFHQPQHF. Read as DNA, the sequence is TGTGCCAGCAGCCGCCAGGGGTTCCATCAGCCCCAGCATTTT.